Below, 24 T cell receptor beta chains from the same sample are listed, as sequenced in a study of blood T cell repertoires in COVID-19. Assay used: immunoSEQ multiplex PCR; TCRdb lists only in-frame clones, some missing. The table shows fewer than 120,000 clones, with over 75% occurring only once. Sequences were obtained from peripheral blood. These receptor sequences come from an elderly woman with active or convalescent COVID-19.

CDR3 in amino acids: CAISEWQANTGELFF. CDR3 bases: TGTGCCATCAGTGAGTGGCAGGCGAACACCGGGGAGCTGTTTTTT. This sequence joins TRBV10-3 and TRBJ2-2, with D unclear. V shed 1 base and J shed 0 bases, with 6 bases lying between them. The germline V gene encodes CDR1 ENHRY and CDR2 SYGVKD. The CDR3 loop spans 15 amino acids.

This clone appeared a single time. CDR3 DNA: TGTGCCAGCCTGATGGACAGGATGACCTACGAGCAGTACTTC. Its translation is CASLMDRMTYEQYF. This chain joins TRBV2 and TRBJ2-7; the match to TRBD1 covers 7 bases. Germline CDR1 SNHLY, CDR2 FYNNEI. V dropped 8 bases and J dropped 2; count of bases not matched to a gene: 9. The CDR3 sequence is 14 residues long.

The chain joins TRBV11-1 to TRBJ1-1; D gene uncertain. The CDR3 is 15 residues long. The V gene lost 5 bases and the J gene lost 1 base, with 14 bases spanning the gap. The germline gives CDR1 SGHAT, CDR2 FQDESV (reference sequence). The CDR3 DNA reads TGTGCCAGCAGCATTAACCACGGGGAGAACACTGAAGCTTTCTTT. Encoded protein: CASSINHGENTEAFF.

This chain joins TRBV30 and TRBJ2-1; 8 bases map to TRBD2. This CDR3 region has 16 residues. V was clipped by 6 bases and J by 0 bases; unmatched bases: 10. Germline CDR1 and CDR2: GTSNPN and SVGIG (reference sequence). The CDR3 bases are TGTGCCTGCACCCACATCCTAGCGGGCTCCTACAATGAGCAGTTCTTC. Its translation: CACTHILAGSYNEQFF.

This clone has just a few counts. The chain combines TRBV2 with TRBJ2-7; TRBD1 is a possible D gene (5 bases). V gave up 3 bases and J gave up 4 bases, with 10 bases separating them. Looked up from germline, CDR1 is SNHLY and CDR2 is FYNNEI. CDR3 length: 13 residues. CDR3 sequence (DNA): TGTGCCAGCAGTGAGTTCAGGGATTACGAGCAGTACTTC. This codes for CASSEFRDYEQYF.

The rearrangement uses TRBV5-1 and TRBJ2-7; 8 bases are shared with TRBD2. CDR3 length equals 14 residues. Germline CDR1 is SGHRS and CDR2 is YFSETQ. The trim removed 4 bases at V and 2 bases at J, leaving 5 bases unmatched. This chain's CDR3 is CASSPTSGPYEQYF. The CDR3 DNA reads TGCGCCAGCAGCCCCACTAGCGGTCCCTACGAGCAGTACTTC. The full variable domain, with the rest looked up from reference TRBV5-1 and TRBJ2-7, is KAGVTQTPRYLIKTRGQQVTLSCSPISGHRSVSWYQQTPGQGLQFLFEYFSETQRNKGNFPGRFSGRQFSNSRSEMNVSTLELGDSALYLCASSPTSGPYEQYFGPGTRLTVT.

The chain uses TRBV28 and TRBJ1-5; a weak D match, TRBD1 (5 bases). Germline assignment: CDR1 MDHEN and CDR2 SYDVKM. V was clipped by 1 base and J by 3 bases, with 10 bases between them. The CDR3 spans 15 residues. The CDR3 DNA reads as TGTGCCAGCAGTTTATATTCGACAGCCAATCAGCCCCAGCATTTT. The encoded protein is CASSLYSTANQPQHF. The complete variable domain, with remaining parts taken from reference TRBV28 and TRBJ1-5, reads DVKVTQSSRYLVKRTGEKVFLECVQDMDHENMFWYRQDPGLGLRLIYFSYDVKMKEKGDIPEGYSVSREKKERFSLILESASTNQTSMYLCASSLYSTANQPQHFGDGTRLSIL.

This chain uses TRBV2 with TRBJ2-3; D gene ambiguous. Between the trimmed V and J ends, which lost 4 bases and 2 bases, there was a span of 10 bases. Germline-derived CDR1 and CDR2 are SNHLY and FYNNEI. CDR3 length: 14 residues. DNA for the CDR3: TGTGCCAGCAGTGTTAACTTAAACACAGATACGCAGTATTTT. Its translation is CASSVNLNTDTQYF.

The rearrangement uses TRBV5-8 and TRBJ2-1; 8 bases match TRBD2. CDR1 SGHTS and CDR2 YDEGEE come from the germline V gene. The junction had 0 bases not matched to a gene; V was cut back by 4 bases and J by 0 bases. The CDR3 contains 14 residues. In DNA form, the CDR3 reads TGTGCCAGCAGCCGGGGGGGCTCCTACAATGAGCAGTTCTTC. It codes for CASSRGGSYNEQFF.

This clone has more than one count but fewer than ten. This CDR3 reads CASSFPSGVGRTDTQYF. In DNA, the CDR3 is TGTGCCAGCAGCTTCCCTAGCGGAGTCGGACGCACAGATACGCAGTATTTT. The chain has TRBV5-4 and TRBJ2-3, with 7 bases fitting TRBD2. The germline V gene encodes CDR1 SGHNT and CDR2 YYREEE (reference sequence). The length of the CDR3 is 17 residues. Trimming took 2 bases from V and 1 from J; bases not matched to a gene: 10.

V gene TRBV6-4 combines with J gene TRBJ2-7; 9 positions agree with TRBD2. Trimming took 0 bases from V and 1 from J; bases not matched to a gene: 10. There are 18 residues in the CDR3. Germline V gene data show CDR1 as MRHNA and CDR2 as SNTAGT. The CDR3 is CASSDSALAGNLSYEQYF. The DNA for the CDR3 is TGTGCCAGCAGTGACTCCGCCCTAGCGGGAAACCTTTCCTACGAGCAGTACTTC.

This clone has just a few counts. The gene calls are TRBV7-3 and TRBJ2-1; 10 nucleotides agree with TRBD1. J was trimmed by 8 bases and V by 5 bases; bases with no gene match: 12. Germline V gives CDR1 SGHTA, CDR2 FQGTGA. This CDR3 comprises 16 residues. CDR3 DNA: TGTGCCAGCAGCAACCTCCGGGACAGGGGAGGGGATGAGCAGTTCTTC. Its translation: CASSNLRDRGGDEQFF. The full variable domain, rest sourced from reference TRBV7-3 and TRBJ2-1, is GAGVSQTPSNKVTEKGKYVELRCDPISGHTALYWYRQSLGQGPEFLIYFQGTGAADDSGLPNDRFFAVRPEGSVSTLKIQRTERGDSAVYLCASSNLRDRGGDEQFFGPGTRLTVL.

The chain has TRBV5-1 and TRBJ2-2; D is undetermined. The CDR3 is 14 amino acids. Per germline, CDR1 SGHRS and CDR2 YFSETQ. Trimming removed 2 bases at V and 2 bases at J, with 7 bases between. DNA of the CDR3: TGCGCCAGCAGCTTCGCCGGTAACACCGGGGAGCTGTTTTTT. This encodes CASSFAGNTGELFF.

The rearrangement joins TRBV19 to TRBJ1-6; no reliable D call. Between the trimmed V and J ends, which lost 3 bases and 9 bases, there was a span of 12 bases. Germline loops: CDR1 LNHDA, CDR2 SQIVND (reference sequence). The CDR3 loop spans 14 amino acids. In nucleotides, the CDR3 is TGTGCCAGTAGTATTGTCCAGGAGGCTTCACCCCTCCACTTT. Its translation: CASSIVQEASPLHF.

The chain combines TRBV4-3 with TRBJ1-1; unclear D gene. In germline, CDR1 is LGHNA, CDR2 YSLEER. This CDR3 spans 14 amino acids. V dropped 3 bases and J dropped 2 bases, with 10 bases sitting between them. CDR3 sequence (DNA): TGCGCCAGCAGCCATTTCGGGATAAACACTGAAGCTTTCTTT. The encoded protein is CASSHFGINTEAFF.

This clone came up once. The chain uses TRBV11-2 and TRBJ2-7; D is ambiguous. With 1 base removed from V and 0 bases from J, the gap between germline ends came to 4 bases. The length of the CDR3 is 13 residues. Germline CDR1 SGHAT, CDR2 FQNNGV. CDR3 in DNA: TGTGCCAGCAGCTTAGCTAGCTCCTACGAGCAGTACTTC. Translated, it gives CASSLASSYEQYF.

In this sample, this clone turned up a few times. V and J are TRBV5-1 and TRBJ1-1; the match to TRBD1 covers 8 bases. The CDR3 covers 15 residues. CDR1 is SGHRS, CDR2 YFSETQ, per germline. J was trimmed by 7 bases and V by 0 bases; bases with no gene match: 8. The CDR3 loop is CASSLGQGYIFEAFF. The DNA of the CDR3 is TGCGCCAGCAGCTTGGGACAGGGGTACATCTTTGAAGCTTTCTTT.

The chain carries TRBV10-2 and TRBJ2-7, with TRBD1 as a possible D gene (7 bases). V was trimmed by 10 bases and J by 2 bases, leaving 18 bases between them. The CDR3 is made up of 14 amino acids. Germline assignment: CDR1 WSHSY and CDR2 SAAADI. CDR3 residues: CATGRAGGTYEQYF. The CDR3 DNA follows: TGCGCCACCGGCCGCGCAGGGGGGACCTACGAGCAGTACTTC.

The chain employs TRBV29-1 and TRBJ2-3, with TRBD1 matching over 9 bases. Per germline, CDR1 SQVTM and CDR2 ANQGSEA. The CDR3 loop spans 15 amino acids. Losses at the gene ends were 3 bases for V and 5 bases for J; bases not matched to a gene: 9. The CDR3 bases are TGCAGCGTTGAGGGCGGGGACAGGGTTAGAGATACGCAGTATTTT. Protein sequence: CSVEGGDRVRDTQYF.

The count of this clone is one. The genes are TRBV29-1 and TRBJ1-1; D remains ambiguous. The CDR3 runs 12 residues. CDR1 SQVTM and CDR2 ANQGSEA come from the germline V gene. With 2 bases removed from V and 1 base from J, the gap between germline ends came to 5 bases. The CDR3 DNA follows: TGCAGCGTTGAACCCCGGAACACTGAAGCTTTCTTT. As protein: CSVEPRNTEAFF. The full variable domain, its missing parts supplied by reference TRBV29-1 and TRBJ1-1, is SAVISQKPSRDICQRGTSLTIQCQVDSQVTMMFWYRQQPGQSLTLIATANQGSEATYESGFVIDKFPISRPNLTFSTLTVSNMSPEDSSIYLCSVEPRNTEAFFGQGTRLTVV.

The chain has TRBV6-2 or TRBV6-3 and TRBJ2-4; D is uncertain. The germline V and J ends were trimmed by 6 bases and 10 bases, with 13 bases remaining between them. CDR1 is MNHEY, CDR2 SVGEGT, per germline. The CDR3 loop spans 12 amino acids. CDR3 residues: CASSPSRWIQYF. The CDR3 DNA follows: TGTGCCAGCAGCCCCTCGAGGTGGATTCAGTACTTC.

The chain combines TRBV5-6 with TRBJ1-2, with D possibly matching TRBD1 (6 bases). The CDR3 is 15 residues long. Trimming left V 2 bases short and J 4 bases short, with 15 bases between. Germline V gene data show CDR1 as SGHDT and CDR2 as YYEEEE. The CDR3 region has the DNA TGTGCCAGCAGCTTCTACAGCCTACAGGGCTATGGCTACACCTTC. It codes for CASSFYSLQGYGYTF.

The chain combines TRBV12-3 or TRBV12-4 with TRBJ1-4; D is unclear. This CDR3 has 13 amino acids. Trimming took 7 bases from V and 8 from J, leaving 14 bases between them. The CDR3 DNA reads TGTGCCAGCAAACCCCAGGAAGTCGAAAAACTGTTTTTT. This encodes CASKPQEVEKLFF.

V usage is TRBV18 and J usage is TRBJ2-5; TRBD1 aligns across 8 bases. The germline V gene encodes CDR1 KGHSH and CDR2 LQKENI. The CDR3 runs 14 residues. With V trimmed by 2 bases and J by 5 bases, 4 bases remained unmatched. The CDR3 region is CASSPGTGWETQYF. In DNA form, the CDR3 reads TGTGCCAGCTCACCAGGGACAGGCTGGGAGACCCAGTACTTC.